Here is one T cell receptor beta chain with its context. Sequencing used immunoSEQ multiplex PCR; TCRdb keeps in-frame clones, though not all of them. The sample has some 130,000 clones, under 95% seen once. This entry belongs to a study of control samples from healthy donors and cancer patients. In germline, CDR1 is MDHEN, CDR2 SYDVKM. The CDR3 length is 15 residues. J was trimmed by 5 bases and V by 6 bases; bases with no gene match: 12. The sample consisted of PBMCs. The genes are TRBV28 and TRBJ2-5; the match to TRBD1 covers 7 bases. The sequence came from a man between 50 and 59 years old with head and neck cancer. CDR3 DNA sequence: TGTGCCAGCAGGCAGGGGGACCCAAGTTGGGAGACCCAGTACTTC. It specifies CASRQGDPSWETQYF.